This TCR beta chain emerged from a study of T cell repertoires in cytomegalovirus infection. Looking at the study overall: Both a matching HLA type and CMV infection were indicated by public TCR beta signatures.

Findings and limits, study-wide: What dominated the ex vivo response were HLA-C-restricted CMV-specific TCR beta clonotypes. There were carriers of CMV plus the relevant HLA, and cumulative public TCR beta family frequency identified them.

MiXCR was run by TCRdb on the reads, yielding one entry per CDR3 protein. The sample has about 530,000 distinct CDR3 sequences, more than 20% seen once; the top ten hold roughly 13%. This CDR3 is built from 13 residues. Germline CDR1 and CDR2: SGHTA and FQGNSA. V lost 3 bases and J lost 5, with 8 bases in between. This clonotype was counted at least ten times. Antigen unknown. This rearrangement joins TRBV7-2 to TRBJ2-1; TRBD2 is a possible D gene (6 bases). Sample: PBMCs. The TCR was taken from a human donor in good health (CMV status not recorded). Some clones in this sample may be carry-over from other donors' samples. The CDR3 protein is CASSLGGHNEQFF. The CDR3 DNA reads TGTGCCAGCAGCTTGGGAGGCCACAATGAGCAGTTCTTC.